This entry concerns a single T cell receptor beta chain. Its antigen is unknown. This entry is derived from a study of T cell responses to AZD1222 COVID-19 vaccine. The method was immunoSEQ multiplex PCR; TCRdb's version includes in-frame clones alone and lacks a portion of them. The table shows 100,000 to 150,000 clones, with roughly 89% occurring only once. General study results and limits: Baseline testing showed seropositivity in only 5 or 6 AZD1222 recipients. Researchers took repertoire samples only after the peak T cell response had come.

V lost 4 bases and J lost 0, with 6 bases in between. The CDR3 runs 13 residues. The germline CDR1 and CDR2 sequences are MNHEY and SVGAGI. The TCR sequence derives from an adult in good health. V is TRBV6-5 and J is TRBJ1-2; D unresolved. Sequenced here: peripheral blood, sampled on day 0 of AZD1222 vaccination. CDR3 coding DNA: TGTGCCAGCAGTTCGACCACTAACTATGGCTACACCTTC. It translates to CASSSTTNYGYTF.